Shown below are 17 T cell receptor beta chains from a single sample sequenced in a study of beta chain features in type 1 diabetes. Every bit of the isolated RNA underwent reverse transcription, so sequencing read expressed TCRB transcripts. The protocol was immunoSEQ multiplex PCR, while the TCRdb copy is restricted to in-frame clones and leaves out a portion. The table lists a few hundred thousand clones, approximately 16% of them singletons. Study observations and caveats: Moderate yet significant TCRB CDR3 shortening was seen in Type 1 diabetes patients in all four CD4+ subsets.

These receptors have no known antigen. The sample comprised naive CD4+ T cells from blood. The origin of the receptors is a man younger than 40 with type 1 diabetes.

The chain joins TRBV29-1 to TRBJ2-1, with 7 bases aligning to TRBD2. CDR1 SQVTM and CDR2 ANQGSEA come from the germline V gene. Trimming took 5 bases from V and 2 from J; bases not matched to a gene: 9. The CDR3 totals 15 residues. The CDR3 DNA sequence: TGCAGCGTTCGAGGTTCCAGCGGGACCTACAATGAGCAGTTCTTC. It yields the protein CSVRGSSGTYNEQFF.

V gene TRBV10-3 combines with J gene TRBJ2-3; 7 positions match TRBD1. This CDR3 spans 14 amino acids. With V trimmed by 4 bases and J by 3 bases, 4 bases remained unmatched. The germline V gene encodes CDR1 ENHRY and CDR2 SYGVKD. The CDR3, as DNA: TGTGCCATCAGTGCGGGACAGAGAACAGATACGCAGTATTTT. It translates to CAISAGQRTDTQYF.

V and J are TRBV25-1 and TRBJ2-6, with D tentatively TRBD2 (6 bases). The V end was cut by 2 bases, the J end by 2 bases, with 10 bases between. The CDR3 has 16 residues. Germline loops: CDR1 MGHDK, CDR2 SYGVNS. CDR3 nucleotides: TGTGCCAGCAGTGAAGACGGAGGGCCTGGGGCCAACGTCCTGACTTTC. Translating gives CASSEDGGPGANVLTF.

This clone was picked up a small number of times. The chain carries TRBV5-1 and TRBJ2-3; either TRBD1 or TRBD2 may supply D (5 bases each). Germline CDR1 is SGHRS and CDR2 is YFSETQ. CDR3 length: 14 residues. The V gene lost 5 bases and the J gene lost 3 bases, with 13 bases spanning the gap. The CDR3: CASRRGGPTDTQYF. The CDR3 bases are TGCGCCAGCAGACGGGGCGGCCCAACAGATACGCAGTATTTT.

This clone was seen a few times. This chain links TRBV30 with TRBJ2-7; D perhaps matches TRBD2 (6 bases). CDR1 GTSNPN and CDR2 SVGIG come from the germline V gene (reference sequence). Trimming shortened V by 2 bases and J by 8 bases, and 16 bases separated the two germline ends. The CDR3 is 13 amino acids. The CDR3 coding sequence is TGTGCCTGGAGTCAACGGGAGTTCAATCAGCAGTACTTC. Translation gives CAWSQREFNQQYF.

V is TRBV2 and J is TRBJ2-4; 7 bases fit TRBD2. CDR1 is SNHLY, CDR2 FYNNEI, per germline. V dropped 4 bases and J dropped 0; count of bases not matched to a gene: 3. This CDR3 spans 15 amino acids. DNA of the CDR3: TGTGCCAGCAGTGGACTAGCCCTAGCCAAAAACATTCAGTACTTC. Its protein product is CASSGLALAKNIQYF.

This clone was counted a few times. The rearrangement uses TRBV7-8 and TRBJ2-5; maybe TRBD1 (5 bases). This CDR3 region has 15 residues. V gave up 3 bases and J gave up 2 bases, with 13 bases separating them. CDR1 SGHVS and CDR2 FQNEAQ come from the germline V gene. In DNA form, the CDR3 reads TGTGCCAGCAGCTTGTGGCAGGGAATTCAAGAGACCCAGTACTTC. Translating gives CASSLWQGIQETQYF.

The sample holds a few counts of this clone. CDR3 sequence: CASSPKFGTPSSGEQYF. In DNA, the CDR3 is TGTGCCAGCAGCCCGAAATTCGGGACTCCCTCATCGGGGGAGCAGTACTTC. J is TRBJ2-7 and V is TRBV9; D might be TRBD2 (6 bases). V dropped 4 bases and J dropped 7 bases, with 27 bases sitting between them. The germline V gene has CDR1 SGDLS and CDR2 YYNGEE. This CDR3 contains 17 residues. The full variable domain, rest sourced from reference TRBV9 and TRBJ2-7, is DSGVTQTPKHLITATGQRVTLRCSPRSGDLSVYWYQQSLDQGLQFLIQYYNGEERAKGNILERFSAQQFPDLHSELNLSSLELGDSALYFCASSPKFGTPSSGEQYFGPGTRLTVT.

This clone was counted a few times. The chain carries TRBV28 and TRBJ2-5, with D hard to call. V shed 6 bases and J shed 4 bases, with 15 bases lying between them. This CDR3 spans 14 amino acids. Germline V gene lookup returns CDR1 MDHEN and CDR2 SYDVKM. The CDR3 loop reads CASSQSYPGETQYF. The CDR3, as DNA: TGTGCCAGCAGCCAGTCATACCCCGGAGAGACCCAGTACTTC.

This clone was observed a handful of times. The chain recombines TRBV6-5 with TRBJ2-1; no clear D. Looked up from germline, CDR1 is MNHEY and CDR2 is SVGAGI. V lost 6 bases, J lost 2 bases, and 14 bases lay in between. This CDR3 has 15 amino acids. The CDR3 here is CASSALNTPYNEQFF. The CDR3 nucleotides read TGTGCCAGCAGCGCCCTTAACACTCCCTACAATGAGCAGTTCTTC.

The chain recombines TRBV28 with TRBJ2-7, with D maybe TRBD1 (5 bases). This CDR3 is built from 15 residues. Germline CDR1 and CDR2: MDHEN and SYDVKM. V was trimmed by 5 bases and J by 3 bases, leaving 17 bases between them. CDR3 residues: CASSRPLGPGYEQYF. CDR3 sequence (DNA): TGTGCCAGCAGTCGTCCTTTGGGGCCCGGCTACGAGCAGTACTTC.

The chain combines TRBV5-1 with TRBJ2-5, with D perhaps TRBD1 (5 bases). Germline values: CDR1 SGHRS, CDR2 YFSETQ. The CDR3 runs to 15 residues. V was trimmed by 0 bases and J by 4 bases, leaving 13 bases between them. The CDR3 reads CASSLDPGPGETQYF. The CDR3 DNA is TGCGCCAGCAGCTTGGACCCAGGGCCCGGAGAGACCCAGTACTTC.

The chain is built from TRBV29-1 and TRBJ2-7, with 9 bases aligning to TRBD1. CDR1 is SQVTM and CDR2 is ANQGSEA in the germline V gene. The junction had 7 bases not matched to a gene; V was cut back by 6 bases and J by 1 base. This CDR3 is 14 amino acids long. The CDR3 region has the DNA TGCAGCGTCCGTCGACAGGGGGATTCCTACGAGCAGTACTTC. This gives the protein CSVRRQGDSYEQYF.

The chain has TRBV28 and TRBJ2-3; TRBD2 matches 10 bases. The CDR3 is made up of 21 amino acids. Trimming cost V 4 bases and J 0 bases; bases outside gene matches: 19. Germline CDR1 and CDR2: MDHEN and SYDVKM. CDR3 coding DNA: TGTGCCAGCAGTTATTCCCCCGAACTAGCGGGACTAACGTCTAGCACAGATACGCAGTATTTT. Translation gives CASSYSPELAGLTSSTDTQYF.

The sample holds a few counts of this clone. The chain couples TRBV29-1 to TRBJ2-2, with 7 bases lining up with TRBD2. The CDR3 runs to 14 residues. The junction had 6 bases not matched to a gene; V was cut back by 4 bases and J by 4 bases. Germline CDR1 SQVTM, CDR2 ANQGSEA. This CDR3 is CSVAETGGTGELFF. CDR3 in DNA: TGCAGCGTTGCCGAGACGGGGGGCACCGGGGAGCTGTTTTTT.

This clone was seen more than once but under ten times. Other DNA sequences of this sample code for an identical CDR3. V gene TRBV29-1 combines with J gene TRBJ2-7; D possibly uses TRBD1 or TRBD2 (5 bases each). V lost 3 bases to trimming and J lost 1 base, with 7 bases between them. From germline, CDR1 is SQVTM and CDR2 ANQGSEA. The CDR3 is made up of 12 amino acids. CDR3 sequence (DNA): TGCAGCGTTGAGGGACCTTCCTACGAGCAGTACTTC. Amino acid sequence: CSVEGPSYEQYF.

This clone was detected only a few times. The chain uses TRBV25-1 and TRBJ2-5, with 11 nucleotides matching TRBD2. After removal of 6 bases from V and 3 bases from J, the junction contained 12 bases not matched to a gene. The germline V gene encodes CDR1 MGHDK and CDR2 SYGVNS. CDR3 length: 17 residues. CDR3: CASSLAGSSGREETQYF. As DNA, the CDR3 is TGTGCCAGCAGCCTCGCGGGGAGTAGCGGGAGGGAAGAGACCCAGTACTTC.